This T cell receptor beta chain was found in a study of T cells after yellow fever vaccination. Whole-study context: Those fractions that held only low numbers of cells were prepared using the SMART-Seq v4 Ultra Low Input RNA kit. Study-wide points: Among primary-vaccination clones, most reappeared after the booster, at around 97% for CD4 and roughly 90% for CD8. Abundant bulk-population clonotypes could contaminate the FACS-sorted repertoires. Clonotypes shared by both compartments, CD4 and CD8, made up a small share.

TCRdb reanalysed the 5' RACE reads using MiXCR and keeps one entry per CDR3 protein. Here the sample spans 600,000 to 750,000 distinct CDR3 sequences, more than 9% being singletons. Many counts were recorded for this clonotype. Its target is not known. The trim removed 2 bases at V and 11 bases at J, leaving 15 bases unmatched. The length of the CDR3 is 15 residues. The germline V gene has CDR1 SQVTM and CDR2 ANQGSEA. The sequencing here drew on PBMCs, taken on the day of the yellow fever booster vaccination. The clonotype was recovered from a young man who received the YFV17D yellow fever vaccine. This chain connects TRBV29-1 to TRBJ1-1; 9 bases align to TRBD1. DNA of the CDR3: TGCAGCGTTGAAATAGGGACAGGGTCCCAGGGACCGGCTTTCTTT. This codes for CSVEIGTGSQGPAFF.